These 30 T cell receptor beta chains came from one sample sequenced in a study of blood T cell repertoires in COVID-19. The protocol was immunoSEQ multiplex PCR, while the TCRdb copy is restricted to in-frame clones and leaves out a portion. The table lists 200,000 to 300,000 clones, 84% of them singletons. Sequenced sample: peripheral blood. The receptor source for this set is a man aged 35-49 years who had recovered from COVID-19.

This chain joins TRBV18 and TRBJ1-5; unclear D gene. Germline lookup yields CDR1 KGHSH and CDR2 LQKENI. The V end lost 6 bases, the J end lost 4 bases, and 10 bases lay between the germline ends. The CDR3 loop spans 13 amino acids. The CDR3 protein is CASSPIRNQPQHF. CDR3 DNA sequence: TGTGCCAGCTCTCCCATCCGGAATCAGCCCCAGCATTTT. The whole variable domain, filled in from reference TRBV18 and TRBJ1-5, reads NAGVMQNPRHLVRRRGQEARLRCSPMKGHSHVYWYRQLPEEGLKFMVYLQKENIIDESGMPKERFSAEFPKEGPSILRIQQVVRGDSAAYFCASSPIRNQPQHFGDGTRLSIL.

The V and J genes are TRBV7-9 and TRBJ2-3; D is uncertain. This CDR3 has 13 amino acids. The V gene lost 3 bases and the J gene lost 1 base, with 5 bases spanning the gap. The germline V gene encodes CDR1 SEHNR and CDR2 FQNEAQ (reference sequence). CDR3 in amino acids: CASSFVGTDTQYF. In nucleotides, the CDR3 is TGTGCCAGCAGCTTCGTAGGCACAGATACGCAGTATTTT.

J is TRBJ2-7 and V is TRBV11-2; no definite D call. The CDR3 is made up of 17 amino acids. Trimming shortened V by 8 bases and J by 2 bases, and 25 bases separated the two germline ends. The germline gives CDR1 SGHAT, CDR2 FQNNGV. This chain's CDR3 is CASSGMVQLKNPYEQYF. The CDR3 DNA reads as TGTGCCAGCTCCGGAATGGTACAGCTCAAAAACCCCTACGAGCAGTACTTC.

The chain carries TRBV4-3 and TRBJ1-2; 8 bases match TRBD1. This CDR3 is 14 amino acids long. Germline-derived CDR1 and CDR2 are LGHNA and YSLEER. J was trimmed by 8 bases and V by 0 bases; bases with no gene match: 5. The chain's CDR3 is CASSQDDRGMGYTF. DNA of the CDR3: TGCGCCAGCAGCCAAGACGACAGGGGTATGGGCTACACCTTC.

Only a few counts were recorded for this clone. The chain recombines TRBV7-2 with TRBJ1-3; weak D call: TRBD1 (5 bases). V was shortened by 5 bases and J by 2 bases, with 10 bases between the two germline ends. The CDR3 has 14 residues. Germline lookup yields CDR1 SGHTA and CDR2 FQGNSA. In DNA form, the CDR3 reads TGTGCCAGCAGCCTAGACAGAACTGGAAACACCATATATTTT. Its protein is CASSLDRTGNTIYF.

This clone was seen a few times. The chain recombines TRBV7-8 with TRBJ1-1, with D perhaps TRBD1 (5 bases). Germline V gene sequence: CDR1 SGHVS, CDR2 FQNEAQ. V was clipped by 1 base and J by 5 bases, with 17 bases between them. The CDR3 is made up of 16 amino acids. The CDR3 region is CASSLEWEGQATEAFF. For the CDR3, the DNA is TGTGCCAGCAGCTTAGAGTGGGAGGGGCAGGCGACTGAAGCTTTCTTT.

Written as DNA, the CDR3 is TGTGCCAGTAGTATCTTAGACAGGGACGGCTCCTACAATGAGCAGTTCTTC. Translating gives CASSILDRDGSYNEQFF. This chain links TRBV19 with TRBJ2-1, with 7 bases fitting TRBD1. From germline, CDR1 is LNHDA and CDR2 SQIVND (reference sequence). The CDR3 extends over 17 amino acids. V trimming: 3 bases; J trimming: 0 bases; junction bases outside the gene matches: 8.

CDR3 nucleotides: TGTGCCAGCAGCTTGTACGGGGGGTCTAGCAATCAGCCCCAGCATTTT. Translated: CASSLYGGSSNQPQHF. V and J are TRBV5-4 and TRBJ1-5; D possibly corresponds to TRBD1 (5 bases). This CDR3 has 16 amino acids. The V gene's germline CDR1 is SGHNT and CDR2 YYREEE (reference sequence). The ends were cut back, 1 base at V and 0 bases at J, with 11 bases in the middle.

This chain joins TRBV7-9 and TRBJ1-2, with D unresolved. The CDR3 runs to 14 residues. Germline V gene sequence: CDR1 SEHNR, CDR2 FQNEAQ (reference sequence). V was trimmed by 8 bases and J by 4 bases, leaving 17 bases between them. The CDR3 region is CASLGQEAFYGYTF. The CDR3 nucleotides are TGTGCCAGCTTAGGGCAGGAGGCCTTCTATGGCTACACCTTC. Combining the CDR3 with reference TRBV7-9 and TRBJ1-2 gives the whole variable domain DTGVSQNPRHKITKRGQNVTFRCDPISEHNRLYWYRQTLGQGPEFLTYFQNEAQLEKSRLLSDRFSAERPKGSFSTLEIQRTEQGDSAMYLCASLGQEAFYGYTFGSGTRLTVV.

This clone came up a few times. V and J are TRBV25-1 and TRBJ1-2; the D is unclear. Trimming stripped 2 bases from V and 1 base from J, with 11 bases between. Germline loops: CDR1 MGHDK, CDR2 SYGVNS. This CDR3 is built from 15 residues. The CDR3 region has the DNA TGTGCCAGCAGTGAAGGTAGTAGTGGTAACTATGGCTACACCTTC. It yields the protein CASSEGSSGNYGYTF.

In the case of this clone: Different DNA sequences within this sample yield the same CDR3. This chain connects TRBV18 to TRBJ2-5; tentatively, D is TRBD1 (5 bases). This CDR3 spans 13 amino acids. Deletions cut 1 base from V and 5 bases from J, with 8 bases between. Germline assignment: CDR1 KGHSH and CDR2 LQKENI. CDR3 sequence: CASSPQGAETQYF. For the CDR3, the DNA is TGTGCCAGCTCACCACAAGGGGCTGAGACCCAGTACTTC.

The V and J genes are TRBV30 and TRBJ2-5, with D possibly TRBD1 on 6 matching bases. Trimming pared 3 bases from V and 2 bases from J, leaving 13 bases between. In germline, CDR1 is GTSNPN, CDR2 SVGIG (reference sequence). This CDR3 contains 14 residues. The CDR3 sequence is CAWRQGTPQETQYF. Here the CDR3 DNA reads TGTGCCTGGAGGCAGGGGACACCTCAAGAGACCCAGTACTTC.

Comments on this clone: A clone one base away is much larger, so this may be a read error. The chain combines TRBV12-3 or TRBV12-4 with TRBJ1-1; no firm D call. The ends were cut back, 3 bases at V and 1 base at J, with 6 bases in the middle. This CDR3 has 13 residues. CDR3 sequence (DNA): TGTGCCAGCAGTTTTCAGGAGAACACTGAAGCTTTCTTT. Protein product: CASSFQENTEAFF.

The rearrangement uses TRBV5-1 and TRBJ1-2, with TRBD1 matching 8 bases. The V gene end was trimmed by 4 bases and the J gene end by 8 bases; junction bases not matched to a gene: 10. The CDR3 contains 14 residues. The germline V gene encodes CDR1 SGHRS and CDR2 YFSETQ. CDR3 DNA: TGCGCCAGCAGCGCCCCCGAGACAGGGGAGGGCTACACCTTC. This translates into CASSAPETGEGYTF.

The chain carries TRBV6-5 and TRBJ1-5; unclear D gene. V gave up 4 bases and J gave up 0 bases, with 10 bases separating them. Germline CDR1 and CDR2: MNHEY and SVGAGI. This CDR3 has 15 amino acids. The CDR3 nucleotides read TGTGCCAGCAGTTTACAGAGAGTTAGCAATCAGCCCCAGCATTTT. Amino acids: CASSLQRVSNQPQHF.

The V and J genes are TRBV6-6 and TRBJ1-2; 7 nucleotides match TRBD1. There are 14 residues in the CDR3. The V gene's germline CDR1 is MNHNY and CDR2 SVGAGI (reference sequence). Trimming at V came to 5 bases and at J to 1 base, leaving 4 bases not matched to a gene. The CDR3 region has the DNA TGTGCCAGCAGTCCCCGGGACAGTAACTATGGCTACACCTTC. This translates into CASSPRDSNYGYTF.

The chain is built from TRBV24-1 and TRBJ2-2, with 8 bases aligning to TRBD1. Trimming removed 3 bases from V and 5 bases from J; junction bases left unmatched: 7. The CDR3 spans 16 residues. Germline CDR1 KGHDR, CDR2 SFDVKD. The CDR3 reads CATSDQDRGGTGELFF. Written as DNA, the CDR3 is TGTGCCACCAGTGATCAAGACAGGGGAGGTACCGGGGAGCTGTTTTTT.

CDR3 coding DNA: TGCGCCAGCAGCTTGGGCCCCGGGACAGGATACTATAATTCACCCCTCCACTTT. Its translation: CASSLGPGTGYYNSPLHF. The chain uses TRBV5-1 and TRBJ1-6; TRBD1 agrees at 8 bases. Germline V lookup: CDR1 SGHRS, CDR2 YFSETQ. CDR3 length equals 18 residues. V lost 0 bases, J lost 3 bases, and 8 bases stayed unmatched.

J is TRBJ1-1 and V is TRBV30, with 7 bases identical to TRBD1. Germline CDR1 and CDR2: GTSNPN and SVGIG (reference sequence). This CDR3 contains 16 residues. The junction had 14 bases not matched to a gene; V was cut back by 5 bases and J by 2 bases. CDR3 sequence: CAWGGKGAGINTEAFF. As DNA, the CDR3 is TGTGCCTGGGGCGGGAAGGGGGCAGGGATAAACACTGAAGCTTTCTTT. Full variable domain (remainder filled in from reference TRBV30 and TRBJ1-1): SQTIHQWPATLVQPVGSPLSLECTVEGTSNPNLYWYRQAAGRGLQLLFYSVGIGQISSEVPQNLSASRPQDRQFILSSKKLLLSDSGFYLCAWGGKGAGINTEAFFGQGTRLTVV.

This sequence joins TRBV5-1 and TRBJ2-5; 7 nucleotides align to TRBD2. This CDR3 is built from 13 residues. Germline CDR1 SGHRS, CDR2 YFSETQ. With 4 bases clipped from V and 14 bases from J, the junction kept 14 bases outside the gene matches. This CDR3 reads CASSSLRLGDYYF. The CDR3 region has the DNA TGCGCCAGCAGCAGCTTGAGGTTAGGGGACTACTACTTC.

The chain couples TRBV29-1 to TRBJ2-1; TRBD2 matches 8 bases. After removal of 2 bases from V and 6 bases from J, the junction contained 9 bases not matched to a gene. This CDR3 region has 15 residues. CDR1 SQVTM and CDR2 ANQGSEA come from the germline V gene. CDR3 sequence reads: CSVETYTSGSNEQFF. The CDR3 DNA reads TGCAGCGTTGAAACTTACACTAGCGGTAGCAATGAGCAGTTCTTC.

V gene TRBV20-1 combines with J gene TRBJ2-1; 8 bases are a match to TRBD1. Germline V gene data show CDR1 as DFQATT and CDR2 as SNEGSKA (reference sequence). The CDR3 is 11 amino acids. V trimming: 3 bases; J trimming: 16 bases; junction bases outside the gene matches: 8. The CDR3 sequence: CSASLDRVGFF. In DNA, the CDR3 is TGCAGTGCTAGTTTGGACAGGGTAGGATTCTTC.

The rearrangement uses TRBV7-2 and TRBJ1-2, with D tentatively TRBD1 (6 bases). CDR1 and CDR2 (germline): SGHTA, FQGNSA. Trimming pared 5 bases from V and 4 bases from J, leaving 17 bases between. The CDR3 has 15 amino acids. In nucleotides, the CDR3 is TGTGCCAGCAGCCTACAGGGTTTGTTCGGCTATGGCTACACCTTC. Amino acids: CASSLQGLFGYGYTF.

The DNA of the CDR3 is TGTGCCAGCAGCGTAGAAGCCAGGAACTATGGCTACACCTTC. This gives the protein CASSVEARNYGYTF. The rearrangement joins TRBV9 to TRBJ1-2; D is uncertain. The CDR3 is 14 amino acids. Germline V gene sequence: CDR1 SGDLS, CDR2 YYNGEE. V gave up 0 bases and J gave up 2 bases, with 8 bases separating them.

V and J are TRBV7-2 and TRBJ2-5; D may be TRBD2 (5 bases). The CDR3 spans 14 residues. Trimming removed 5 bases at V and 7 bases at J, with 17 bases between. Looked up from germline, CDR1 is SGHTA and CDR2 is FQGNSA. DNA of the CDR3: TGTGCCAGCAGCCTCATCGAGGGTCACGGGACCCAGTACTTC. This encodes CASSLIEGHGTQYF.

The gene calls are TRBV5-1 and TRBJ1-1; 10 bases are shared with TRBD1. Germline V gene data show CDR1 as SGHRS and CDR2 as YFSETQ. CDR3 length equals 16 residues. The J segment lost 6 bases and the V segment lost 4 bases, leaving 12 bases of the junction unmatched. The CDR3 nucleotides are TGCGCCAGCAGCGACGGAGGGGGACAGGGGATCTCTGAAGCTTTCTTT. The encoded protein is CASSDGGGQGISEAFF.

The chain employs TRBV6-4 and TRBJ2-2; the match to TRBD1 covers 9 bases. V was clipped by 5 bases and J by 5 bases; unmatched bases: 6. The germline V gene encodes CDR1 MRHNA and CDR2 SNTAGT. The CDR3 is 15 amino acids. The CDR3 region has the DNA TGTGCCAGCAGTAGGACAGGGGTCGAGACCGGGGAGCTGTTTTTT. Translated: CASSRTGVETGELFF.

The CDR3 bases are TGTGCCACCAGGGGGCAGAGCTATAATTCACCCCTCCACTTT. Translation: CATRGQSYNSPLHF. The chain uses TRBV7-2 and TRBJ1-6; 8 bases are shared with TRBD1. Germline V CDR1 and CDR2: SGHTA, FQGNSA. The CDR3 spans 14 residues. V trimming: 10 bases; J trimming: 3 bases; junction bases outside the gene matches: 5.

This chain links TRBV11-2 with TRBJ1-1, with 9 positions matching TRBD1. After removal of 4 bases from V and 4 bases from J, the junction contained 7 bases not matched to a gene. The germline CDR1 and CDR2 sequences are SGHAT and FQNNGV. This CDR3 comprises 15 residues. CDR3 nucleotide sequence: TGTGCCAGCAGCTCCTCTCGGGGACAGGGCACTGAAGCTTTCTTT. It yields the protein CASSSSRGQGTEAFF.

This chain joins TRBV7-2 and TRBJ2-2; TRBD1 might be the D (6 bases). Germline loops: CDR1 SGHTA, CDR2 FQGNSA. The V end was cut by 5 bases, the J end by 5 bases, with 9 bases between. This CDR3 is built from 13 residues. In DNA, the CDR3 is TGTGCCAGCAGCACACAGGGTACCGGGGAGCTGTTTTTT. Amino acid sequence: CASSTQGTGELFF.